This is a list of T cell receptor beta chains from one sample in a study of cytomegalovirus exposure and HLA in healthy donors. The table came from immunoSEQ multiplex PCR; TCRdb's copy has only in-frame clones and leaves some out. The data contain 75,000 to 100,000 clones, around 77% of them singletons. The sample was PBMCs. These receptors originate from a man aged 35-49 years in good health and CMV-seronegative. CDR3s include the opening cysteine and the closing phenylalanine or tryptophan. The D gene is left open where the match is weak. Clone sizes are given selectively: once, few, many, or a class where the clone is expanded.

DNA | CDR3 | D | J | size | V
TGTGCCAGCAGCTCAATATGGGGGCAGGAGCAGTTCTTC | CASSSIWGQEQFF | - | TRBJ2-1 | few | TRBV14
TGTGCCAGCAGTCCCTACAGGGAATTCGGCTACACCTTC | CASSPYREFGYTF | - | TRBJ1-2 | - | TRBV28
TGTGCCAGCAGTCCATCCCGGGACAGGGAAGCGATATATCAGCCCCAGCATTTT | CASSPSRDREAIYQPQHF | TRBD1 | TRBJ1-5 | - | TRBV28
TGCGCCAGCAGGAGATTACTAGAGGGAGATACGCAGTATTTT | CASRRLLEGDTQYF | - | TRBJ2-3 | - | TRBV5-1
TGTGCCAGCAGTGAACATCCGAACACCGGGGAGCTGTTTTTT | CASSEHPNTGELFF | - | TRBJ2-2 | - | TRBV2
TGTGCCAGCAGCTCCACAGGGTCCCCCCCCTACGACGAGCAGTACTTC | CASSSTGSPPYDEQYF | - | TRBJ2-7 | - | TRBV11-2
TGTGCCAGCAGTGAACAGGGTCACACCGGGGAGCTGTTTTTT | CASSEQGHTGELFF | - | TRBJ2-2 | once | TRBV2
TGTGCCAGCTCACGGGGACTAGCGGATTACAATGAGCAGTTCTTC | CASSRGLADYNEQFF | TRBD2 | TRBJ2-1 | - | TRBV18
TGTGCCAGCAGGGGACAGGGGAGCTCCTATAATTCACCCCTCCACTTT | CASRGQGSSYNSPLHF | TRBD1 | TRBJ1-6 | - | TRBV2
TGTGCCAGCAGCTTAGGGAGTGGGGAGCTGTTTTTT | CASSLGSGELFF | - | TRBJ2-2 | once | TRBV7-6
TGCGCCAGCATTGGCCCCGGGGAGACCCAGTACTTC | CASIGPGETQYF | - | TRBJ2-5 | - | TRBV5-1
TGTGCCAGCTCACCACGACCGGGGGGACAAGAGACCCAGTACTTC | CASSPRPGGQETQYF | TRBD2 | TRBJ2-5 | - | TRBV18
TGCAGCGTTGCGGACAGCAACTATGGCTACACCTTC | CSVADSNYGYTF | - | TRBJ1-2 | few | TRBV29-1
TGTGCCAGCAGCTTAGCCCCTAGAGATAATTCACCCCTCCACTTT | CASSLAPRDNSPLHF | - | TRBJ1-6 | - | TRBV11-2
TGTGCCTGGAGTTCGGCTACAGGAATCACAGATACGCAGTATTTT | CAWSSATGITDTQYF | - | TRBJ2-3 | few | TRBV30
TGTGCCAGCAGCTTGGGACGCCCAGGGGGCGCAATCGAGGCTTTCTTT | CASSLGRPGGAIEAFF | TRBD1 | TRBJ1-1 | - | TRBV5-4
TGTGCCAGCAGCTTAGTTAGGACAGGGGGCAGAGATACGCAGTATTTT | CASSLVRTGGRDTQYF | TRBD1 | TRBJ2-3 | once | TRBV7-8
TGTGCCAGCAGCGCGAGCTGGCGGGGGGGCACAGATACGCAGTATTTT | CASSASWRGGTDTQYF | TRBD2 | TRBJ2-3 | - | TRBV9
TGTGCCAGCAGCTTTGGGGGGCAAGAGACCCAGTACTTC | CASSFGGQETQYF | - | TRBJ2-5 | - | TRBV11-2
TGTGCCAGCAGCTACGGGGGCACTGAAGCTTTCTTT | CASSYGGTEAFF | - | TRBJ1-1 | - | TRBV7-3
TGTGCCAGCAAGACAGGGGGTAATTCACCCCTCCACTTT | CASKTGGNSPLHF | TRBD1 | TRBJ1-6 | - | TRBV28
TGTGCCAGCAGCGTAGCGGGAGGGGGATACAATGAGCAGTTCTTC | CASSVAGGGYNEQFF | TRBD2 | TRBJ2-1 | - | TRBV6-4
TGTGCCAGCCGACCTGCGACTAGCGGGAACGAGCAGTTCTTC | CASRPATSGNEQFF | TRBD2 | TRBJ2-1 | - | TRBV7-9
TGTGCCAGCAGTACCGGGACAGGGAGCACAGATACGCAGTATTTT | CASSTGTGSTDTQYF | TRBD1 | TRBJ2-3 | - | TRBV2
TGTGCCAGCAGTGAATCGGGGGACTATGGCTACACCTTC | CASSESGDYGYTF | - | TRBJ1-2 | - | TRBV25-1
TGTGCCAGCAGTTTACCTATGACCGGGGAGCTGTTTTTT | CASSLPMTGELFF | - | TRBJ2-2 | - | TRBV28
TGTGCCACCTCAGGGGGCTGGGGCTACACCTTC | CATSGGWGYTF | TRBD1 | TRBJ1-2 | - | TRBV28
TGTGCCAGCCGCGGGACAGGGCATGTCAATCAGCCCCAGCATTTT | CASRGTGHVNQPQHF | TRBD1 | TRBJ1-5 | - | TRBV18
TGTGCCAGCAGCTTGGCCGCCCGGGATAATCAGCCCCAGCATTTT | CASSLAARDNQPQHF | - | TRBJ1-5 | once | TRBV5-6
TGTGCCAGCGGGGGACTAGCTTCCTACAATGAGCAGTTCTTC | CASGGLASYNEQFF | TRBD2 | TRBJ2-1 | few | TRBV27
TGTGCCAGCAGCTTAGGGGACAGGGGGCCAGGCTTTTTTCAGCCCCAGCATTTT | CASSLGDRGPGFFQPQHF | TRBD1 | TRBJ1-5 | - | TRBV5-6
TGCGCCAGCAGTGCTTCGGACAGGGGTAACGGCAATGAGCAGTTCTTC | CASSASDRGNGNEQFF | TRBD1 | TRBJ2-1 | - | TRBV10-1
TGTGCCTGGGGAGGGGGGGGCGCCGGTGGCTACACCTTC | CAWGGGGAGGYTF | - | TRBJ1-2 | - | TRBV30
TGTGCCAGCAGCCCCGGGACAGGGGGAAGCCAGCCCCAGCATTTT | CASSPGTGGSQPQHF | TRBD1 | TRBJ1-5 | - | TRBV2
TGTGCCTGTAACAGGGGCGAGACTGAAGCTTTCTTT | CACNRGETEAFF | TRBD1 | TRBJ1-1 | - | TRBV30
TGTGCCAGCAGCCCCACGTTCGGACAGGGGGCTCCTTATGGCTACACCTTC | CASSPTFGQGAPYGYTF | TRBD1 | TRBJ1-2 | once | TRBV7-9
TGTGCCAGCAGCTTCCCTCGGCAGGGGGCTGGAGGCTACACCTTC | CASSFPRQGAGGYTF | TRBD1 | TRBJ1-2 | - | TRBV5-6
TGTGCCTGGAGTGTAGGGACAGGGGGACACGAGCAGTACTTC | CAWSVGTGGHEQYF | TRBD1 | TRBJ2-7 | - | TRBV30
TGTGCCAGCAGCCCACTCTTAAACACCGGGGAGCTGTTTTTT | CASSPLLNTGELFF | - | TRBJ2-2 | few | TRBV11-3
TGCAGCGTCACTCGGGCTAGCGGGGTTAGCACAGATACGCAGTATTTT | CSVTRASGVSTDTQYF | TRBD2 | TRBJ2-3 | - | TRBV29-1
TGTGCCAGCAGCTTAATTTTAGCGGGAGGGCCCAACTCCTACGAGCAGTACTTC | CASSLILAGGPNSYEQYF | TRBD2 | TRBJ2-7 | - | TRBV7-8
TGTGCCAGTACCGCGACAGGGGCGGGCGAGCAGTACTTC | CASTATGAGEQYF | TRBD1 | TRBJ2-7 | - | TRBV19